The clone carrying this T cell receptor beta chain turned up a few times. Its specificity is unknown. Amplification targeted TCR beta CDR3 regions from RNA transcripts. First-round RT-PCR targeting the TCR CDR3 was performed with the HTBI primer set. TCRdb analysed the multiplex PCR reads with MiXCR anew, one entry per CDR3 protein. The profile covers some 510,000 distinct CDR3 sequences, with under 25% appearing a single time and less than 30% taken by the ten largest. V shed 4 bases and J shed 2 bases, with 14 bases lying between them. CDR3 size: 14 residues. Germline assignment: CDR1 DFQATT and CDR2 SNEGSKA (reference sequence). The data derive from a study of T cells in Graves' hyperthyroidism and ophthalmopathy. General study results and limits: Expanded thyroid clonotypes (above 0.001) were mostly also found in blood. Classification by a 13 V-J model distinguished ophthalmopathy from stable hyperthyroidism.

Extraction of PBMCs used under 13 ml of fresh peripheral blood. The sequenced sample consisted of blood. The rearrangement joins TRBV20-1 to TRBJ2-5, with TRBD1 as a possible D gene (6 bases). This sequence originates from a man aged 18 to 35 with Graves' hyperthyroidism. CDR3 in DNA: TGCAGTGCTAATACAGGGACGCCGCAAGAGACCCAGTACTTC. It yields the protein CSANTGTPQETQYF.